These 13 T cell receptor beta chains originate from one sample sequenced in a study of spatial heterogeneity in lung cancer. TCRdb called the 5' RACE reads again in MiXCR, with one record for every CDR3 protein. The repertoire holds 10,000 to 15,000 distinct CDR3 sequences, with around 4.2% as singletons. The time point was: sample taken at primary tumor resection. From tumor, nontumor lung or frozen PBMC, whole RNA was taken unsorted for sequencing. The sample consisted of PBMCs, taken at surgery. These receptors all come from a male donor with early-stage non-small cell lung cancer.

This clonotype has ten or more counts. The library was built for alpha chains, so this beta chain is an off-target read and its size means little. The chain employs TRBV5-4 and TRBJ2-5; 7 bases line up with TRBD2. The germline gives CDR1 SGHNT, CDR2 YYREEE (reference sequence). With 0 bases clipped from V and 2 bases from J, the junction kept 4 bases outside the gene matches. The CDR3 is made up of 15 amino acids. For the CDR3, the DNA is TGTGCCAGCAGCTTGGTGATAGCGGGTCAAGAGACCCAGTACTTC. This sequence encodes CASSLVIAGQETQYF.

This clonotype was observed at least ten times. This beta chain was picked up by a library intended for alpha chains and is off target, so its count carries little meaning. This chain connects TRBV7-9 to TRBJ2-2, with a possible D match to TRBD1 (5 bases). The CDR3 covers 15 residues. Germline V gene data show CDR1 as SEHNR and CDR2 as FQNEAQ (reference sequence). V was clipped by 3 bases and J by 4 bases, with 12 bases between them. The CDR3 coding sequence is TGTGCCAGCAGCTTTCAGGGTACCACCACCGGGGAGCTGTTTTTT. Protein: CASSFQGTTTGELFF.

In this sample, this clonotype turned up many times. This beta chain slipped into a library made for alpha chains as a stray read, so its size is not meaningful. V and J are TRBV25-1 and TRBJ2-7; unclear D gene. In germline, CDR1 is MGHDK, CDR2 SYGVNS. The CDR3 has 13 residues. V was shortened by 5 bases and J by 0 bases, with 8 bases between the two germline ends. The CDR3 coding sequence is TGTGCCAGCAGTATTCTCGGCTCCTACGAGCAGTACTTC. This translates into CASSILGSYEQYF.

This clonotype has ten or more counts. For a library built for alpha chains, this beta chain is a stray read; little rests on its size. The gene calls are TRBV6-2 or TRBV6-3 and TRBJ2-6; D may be TRBD1 (6 bases). Per the germline V gene, CDR1 is MNHEY and CDR2 is SVGEGT. The CDR3 loop spans 16 amino acids. Between the trimmed V and J ends, which lost 4 bases and 2 bases, there was a span of 12 bases. CDR3 protein: CASSLDSLAGANVLTF. The CDR3 DNA follows: TGTGCCAGCAGTTTGGACAGTCTGGCTGGGGCCAACGTCCTGACTTTC.

In its sample, this clonotype was seen a few times. A library made for alpha chains picked up this beta chain off target, so its size means little. The V and J genes are TRBV7-8 and TRBJ2-7, with 9 bases fitting TRBD1. The ends lost 2 bases at V and 6 bases at J; junction bases unmatched: 5. Looked up from germline, CDR1 is SGHVS and CDR2 is FQNEAQ. CDR3 length: 14 amino acids. CDR3 residues: CASSLRDRESEQYF. The DNA of the CDR3 is TGTGCCAGCAGCTTAAGGGACAGGGAAAGCGAGCAGTACTTC.

This clonotype was picked up many times. This beta chain turned up in a library designed for alpha chains; as an off-target read, its abundance says little. This chain joins TRBV12-3 or TRBV12-4 and TRBJ2-2; the D gene is possibly TRBD1 (5 bases). The germline V and J ends were trimmed by 5 bases and 6 bases, with 10 bases remaining between them. The CDR3 consists of 13 residues. The chain's CDR3 is CASSTRVPGELFF. In nucleotides, the CDR3 is TGTGCCAGCAGTACCAGGGTCCCCGGGGAGCTGTTTTTT.

This clonotype was counted ten times or more. This beta chain lies outside the target of a library built for alpha chains; its clone size means little. V gene TRBV4-1 combines with J gene TRBJ1-6, with D unresolved. Germline V lookup: CDR1 MGHRA, CDR2 YSYEKL. The CDR3 runs 15 residues. V was trimmed by 0 bases and J by 8 bases, leaving 11 bases between them. The CDR3 DNA follows: TGCGCCAGCAGCCAAGAAGGGTTCGGTTATTCACCCCTCCACTTT. The encoded protein is CASSQEGFGYSPLHF.

In its sample, this clonotype was seen many times. Being off target in a library aimed at alpha chains, this beta chain has a size of little meaning. V gene TRBV12-3 or TRBV12-4 combines with J gene TRBJ2-2, with 14 bases matching TRBD2. Trimming at V came to 4 bases and at J to 7 bases, leaving 8 bases not matched to a gene. This CDR3 contains 17 residues. DNA of the CDR3: TGTGCCAGCAGTTCGGGACTAGCGGGAGCCCTGCGCGGGGAGCTGTTTTTT. Protein sequence: CASSSGLAGALRGELFF.

This clonotype has a count of ten or more. The library was prepared for alpha chains; this beta chain is a stray read, so its frequency means little. V usage is TRBV7-2 and J usage is TRBJ2-1; no firm D call. The CDR3 has 14 amino acids. The germline CDR1 and CDR2 sequences are SGHTA and FQGNSA. The ends were cut back, 5 bases at V and 1 base at J, with 9 bases in the middle. CDR3 amino acids: CASSPSKSYNEQFF. The DNA for the CDR3 is TGTGCCAGCAGCCCCAGCAAATCCTACAATGAGCAGTTCTTC.

This clonotype was seen many times. The size of this beta chain means little, since it is a stray read in a library made for alpha chains. This chain uses TRBV5-1 with TRBJ2-3; 9 bases agree with TRBD1. With V trimmed by 7 bases and J by 5 bases, 5 bases remained unmatched. The germline gives CDR1 SGHRS, CDR2 YFSETQ. The CDR3 has 13 amino acids. CDR3 DNA: TGCGCCAGCGGACAGGGGCGATTAGATACGCAGTATTTT. This translates into CASGQGRLDTQYF. The full variable domain, its missing parts supplied by reference TRBV5-1 and TRBJ2-3, is KAGVTQTPRYLIKTRGQQVTLSCSPISGHRSVSWYQQTPGQGLQFLFEYFSETQRNKGNFPGRFSGRQFSNSRSEMNVSTLELGDSALYLCASGQGRLDTQYFGPGTRLTVL.

This clonotype was picked up many times. Because this beta chain is a stray read in a library intended to capture alpha chains, its abundance should not be given much weight. This sequence joins TRBV12-3 or TRBV12-4 and TRBJ2-5, with 11 nucleotides matching TRBD1. V lost 5 bases to trimming and J lost 4 bases; unmatched junction nucleotides: 12. This CDR3 region has 17 residues. The CDR3 nucleotides read TGTGCCAGCAGTGCATTACCGGGACAGGGGGGAGGAGAGACCCAGTACTTC. This codes for CASSALPGQGGGETQYF.

This clonotype was seen repeatedly, ten times or more. A library made for alpha chains picked up this beta chain off target, so its size means little. V is TRBV28 and J is TRBJ1-2, with 9 bases fitting TRBD1. Germline V gives CDR1 MDHEN, CDR2 SYDVKM. This CDR3 has 14 residues. V dropped 7 bases and J dropped 5; count of bases not matched to a gene: 8. CDR3 region: CASITDRGVYGYTF. The CDR3 coding sequence is TGTGCCAGCATTACGGACAGGGGCGTTTATGGCTACACCTTC.

This clonotype occurred many times. This beta chain lies outside the target of a library built for alpha chains; its clone size means little. V gene TRBV15 combines with J gene TRBJ1-1, with D tentatively TRBD1 (5 bases). Germline V gene sequence: CDR1 LNHNV, CDR2 YYDKDF (reference sequence). The CDR3 sequence is 13 residues long. V shed 0 bases and J shed 10 bases, with 12 bases lying between them. CDR3 sequence (DNA): TGTGCCACCAGCAGAGATTTGACCGGGGGAGCTTTCTTT. The encoded protein is CATSRDLTGGAFF.